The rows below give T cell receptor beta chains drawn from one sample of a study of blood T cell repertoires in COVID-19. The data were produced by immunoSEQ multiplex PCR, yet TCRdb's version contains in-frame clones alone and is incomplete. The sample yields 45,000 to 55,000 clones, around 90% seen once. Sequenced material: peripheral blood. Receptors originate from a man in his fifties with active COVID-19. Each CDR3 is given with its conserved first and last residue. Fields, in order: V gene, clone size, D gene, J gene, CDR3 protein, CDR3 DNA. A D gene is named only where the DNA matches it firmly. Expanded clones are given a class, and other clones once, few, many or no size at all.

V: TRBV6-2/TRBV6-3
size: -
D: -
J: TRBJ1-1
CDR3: CASSYTPQGMNTEAFF
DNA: TGTGCCAGCAGTTACACCCCACAGGGTATGAACACTGAAGCTTTCTTT

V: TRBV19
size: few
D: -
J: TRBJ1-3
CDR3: CASSMAGTSGNTIYF
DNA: TGTGCCAGTAGTATGGCGGGCACCTCTGGAAACACCATATATTTT

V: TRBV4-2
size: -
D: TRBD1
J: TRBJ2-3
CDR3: CASSQDDRGSDTQYF
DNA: TGTGCCAGCAGCCAAGACGACAGGGGATCAGATACGCAGTATTTT

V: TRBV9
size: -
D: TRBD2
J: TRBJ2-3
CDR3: CASSPDLRRGGLDTQYF
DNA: TGTGCCAGCAGCCCCGACCTTAGGCGGGGGGGCCTAGATACGCAGTATTTT

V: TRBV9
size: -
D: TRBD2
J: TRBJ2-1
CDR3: CASSATLAGGLGEQFF
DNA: TGTGCCAGCAGCGCGACACTAGCGGGAGGGCTAGGGGAGCAGTTCTTC

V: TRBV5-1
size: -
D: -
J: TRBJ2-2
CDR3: CASSFFSTDSQGGELFF
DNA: TGCGCCAGCAGCTTCTTTTCCACGGACAGCCAGGGCGGGGAGCTGTTTTTT

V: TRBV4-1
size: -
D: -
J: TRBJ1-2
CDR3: CASSQETPTGPLGGYTF
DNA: TGCGCCAGCAGCCAAGAGACCCCCACAGGGCCCCTCGGTGGCTACACCTTC

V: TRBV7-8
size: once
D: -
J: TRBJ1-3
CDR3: CASSLVGGSSGNTIYF
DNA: TGTGCCAGCAGCTTAGTAGGCGGTTCCTCTGGAAACACCATATATTTT

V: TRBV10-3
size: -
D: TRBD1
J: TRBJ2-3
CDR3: CAISGTGKDTQYF
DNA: TGTGCCATCAGCGGGACAGGGAAAGATACGCAGTATTTT

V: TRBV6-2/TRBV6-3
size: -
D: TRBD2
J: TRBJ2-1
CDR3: CASSHLAGGLSWYNEQFF
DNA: TGTGCCAGCAGCCATCTAGCGGGAGGGCTTTCGTGGTACAATGAGCAGTTCTTC

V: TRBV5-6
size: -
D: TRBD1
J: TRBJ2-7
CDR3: CASSLGDRESFEQYF
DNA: TGTGCCAGCAGCTTGGGTGACAGGGAGTCGTTTGAGCAGTACTTC

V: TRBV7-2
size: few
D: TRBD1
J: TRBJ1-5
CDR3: CASSLEGAGQPQHF
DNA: TGTGCCAGCAGCTTAGAGGGGGCGGGACAGCCCCAGCATTTT

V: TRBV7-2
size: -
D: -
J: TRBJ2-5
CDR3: CASSFVGGGREETQYF
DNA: TGTGCCAGCAGCTTCGTGGGCGGGGGCCGCGAAGAGACCCAGTACTTC

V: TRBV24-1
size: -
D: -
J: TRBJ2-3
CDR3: CATSDFRDTQYF
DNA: TGTGCCACCAGTGATTTCAGGGATACGCAGTATTTT

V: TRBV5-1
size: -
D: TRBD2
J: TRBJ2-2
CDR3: CASSSTSGVNTGELFF
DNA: TGCGCCAGCAGCTCCACTAGCGGAGTCAACACCGGGGAGCTGTTTTTT

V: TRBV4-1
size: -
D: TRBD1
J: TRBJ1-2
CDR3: CASSPRQGPDYGYTF
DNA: TGCGCCAGCAGCCCCCGACAGGGGCCGGACTATGGCTACACCTTC

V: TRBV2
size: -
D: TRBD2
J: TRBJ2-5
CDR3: CASSRSGGAFETQYF
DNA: TGTGCCAGCAGCCGTAGCGGGGGGGCCTTCGAGACCCAGTACTTC

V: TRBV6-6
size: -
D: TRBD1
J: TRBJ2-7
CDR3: CASSQTGDREQYF
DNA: TGTGCCAGCAGTCAAACAGGGGATAGGGAGCAGTACTTC

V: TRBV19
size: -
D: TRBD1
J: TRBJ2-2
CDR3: CASSMRWTGVGFAGELFF
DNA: TGTGCCAGTAGTATGAGATGGACAGGGGTTGGATTCGCCGGGGAGCTGTTTTTT

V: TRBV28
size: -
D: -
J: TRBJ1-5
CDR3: CASSLPQNKPQHF
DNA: TGTGCCAGCAGTTTGCCTCAGAACAAGCCCCAGCATTTT

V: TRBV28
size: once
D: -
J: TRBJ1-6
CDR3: CASSPQLDSPLHF
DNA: TGTGCCAGCAGTCCTCAACTTGATTCACCCCTCCACTTT

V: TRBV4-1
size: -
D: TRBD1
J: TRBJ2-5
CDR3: CASSQGQGAETQYF
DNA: TGCGCCAGCAGCCAAGGACAGGGGGCTGAGACCCAGTACTTC

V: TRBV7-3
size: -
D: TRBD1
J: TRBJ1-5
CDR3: CASSPTSGDRADVDQPQHF
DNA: TGTGCCAGCAGCCCCACATCAGGGGACAGGGCAGACGTCGATCAGCCCCAGCATTTT

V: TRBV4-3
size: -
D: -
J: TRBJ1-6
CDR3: CASSWFEGNSPLHF
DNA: TGCGCCAGCAGCTGGTTCGAGGGTAATTCACCCCTCCACTTT